This TCR beta chain was sequenced during a study of blood T cell repertoires in COVID-19 (dated by TCRdb to about 2020). About the investigation overall: Samples covering the acute and convalescent phases of COVID-19 were provided by collaborators in the United States, Italy and Spain. Where available, HLA class I and class II types were taken from metadata supplied by the sample provider and were not determined by assay-based typing. Subjects who had been exposed to COVID-19, were actively infected with it, or had recovered from it provided the deeply sampled blood TCRbeta repertoires that made up the dataset. The repertoires were released in a freely available public database intended as a resource for research on the immune response to SARS-CoV-2. The prospective study material was composed of cDNA or gDNA derived from T cells, B-cell-depleted T cells, or PBMCs. Sample metadata almost always included a de-identified subject ID, COVID-19 status, age in years and sex. The samples were drawn from the first 160 participants of the ongoing ImmuneRACE study and from more than 1,000 subjects provided by 6 global collaborators. What the research found in general, with its limitations: The quantity of clinical and demographic metadata differed by source and by participant and was supplied without curation.

TCRbeta CDR3 regions were amplified from genomic DNA by means of the immunoSEQ Assay, a bias-controlled multiplex PCR. In the paper's pipeline: The number of nucleated cells in each sample was estimated from the amplification of reference gene primers within the assay. Sequence reads were collapsed and filtered to measure the absolute abundance of every unique TCRbeta CDR3 rearrangement. Productive Simpson clonality was computed per sample as the square root of Simpson's diversity index over productive rearrangements. Drawn from immuneACCESS, this table holds only the in-frame rearrangements with V and J called that TCRdb kept. Clones are partly lost; checked studies trace under half to an unresolved V gene and leave the rest unexplained. The V and J calls and clone size are taken from that table; D and trimming were inferred from the DNA. The sample table contains fewer than 250,000 clones; only one count was recorded for around 85% of them. The ten biggest clones cover more than 6% of the sample.

The CDR1 and CDR2 encoded by the germline V gene are MDHEN and SYDVKM. The CDR3 runs 14 amino acids, cysteine and phenylalanine included. Here the CDR3 DNA is all that survives: 42 bases in frame from base 1. V and J are trimmed by 10 bases and 4 bases, and the gene matches miss 11 bases of the junction. In this sample, this clone turned up once. It has no known antigen specificity. There are no base qualities to consult, and no much larger clone falls within one base. Collaborating institutions collected whole blood in K2EDTA tubes following their own protocols. For TCRbeta analysis, collaborators shipped samples as frozen whole blood, isolated PBMCs, or DNA extracted from either of those sample types.

The V gene is TRBV28 and the J gene is TRBJ2-3; the junction holds 7 bases that match TRBD1. Sequencing was performed on peripheral blood. The sequence was collected from a woman aged 55-69 years with active or convalescent COVID-19. The nucleotides read TGTGCCACTCTACGGGACAGAGATGCAGATACGCAGTATTTT. This encodes CATLRDRDADTQYF. When the CDR3 is completed using the reference TRBV28 and TRBJ2-3 genes on either side, the full variable domain is DVKVTQSSRYLVKRTGEKVFLECVQDMDHENMFWYRQDPGLGLRLIYFSYDVKMKEKGDIPEGYSVSREKKERFSLILESASTNQTSMYLCATLRDRDADTQYFGPGTRLTVL.